Shown below are 31 T cell receptor beta chains from a single sample sequenced in a study of T cell responses to AZD1222 COVID-19 vaccine. The protocol was immunoSEQ multiplex PCR, while the TCRdb copy is restricted to in-frame clones and leaves out a portion. Among 190,000 or so clones, approximately 93% were seen once, and the ten largest hold approximately 3.7%. The material was peripheral blood, obtained 28 days after the second AZD1222 dose. The receptors stem from an adult who received the AZD1222 COVID-19 vaccine.

The chain employs TRBV5-1 and TRBJ2-3; the match to TRBD2 covers 11 bases. V trimming: 0 bases; J trimming: 3 bases; junction bases outside the gene matches: 9. The germline gives CDR1 SGHRS, CDR2 YFSETQ. The CDR3 is 18 amino acids. CDR3 sequence (DNA): TGCGCCAGCAGCTTGGGACTTTTAGCGGGAGGGCCGACAGATACGCAGTATTTT. This translates into CASSLGLLAGGPTDTQYF.

The V and J genes are TRBV30 and TRBJ2-3; 10 positions match TRBD1. The V gene's germline CDR1 is GTSNPN and CDR2 SVGIG (reference sequence). V shed 8 bases, J shed 3 bases, and the junction held 11 bases outside the gene matches. This CDR3 spans 15 amino acids. The CDR3 DNA follows: TGTGCCCGCACCACCGGGACAGGGGTGACAGATACGCAGTATTTT. Its protein is CARTTGTGVTDTQYF.

This clone occurred once. The chain is built from TRBV9 and TRBJ2-3; 10 bases are a match to TRBD2. Germline-derived CDR1 and CDR2 are SGDLS and YYNGEE. This CDR3 region has 21 residues. V lost 1 base, J lost 5 bases, and 22 bases stayed unmatched. The CDR3 is CASSVQEGTFKSSGSGDTQYF. CDR3 nucleotide sequence: TGTGCCAGCAGCGTACAGGAGGGGACCTTTAAGTCTAGCGGGAGTGGAGATACGCAGTATTTT.

V gene TRBV2 combines with J gene TRBJ1-2; D not certain. Germline V gives CDR1 SNHLY, CDR2 FYNNEI. This CDR3 is built from 13 residues. V lost 1 base and J lost 4, with 7 bases in between. The CDR3 sequence is CASSEDRFYGYTF. The CDR3 DNA follows: TGTGCCAGCAGTGAAGACAGATTCTATGGCTACACCTTC.

The chain joins TRBV19 to TRBJ1-4, with D tentatively TRBD1 (6 bases). V lost 7 bases, J lost 8 bases, and 17 bases lay in between. The germline V gene encodes CDR1 LNHDA and CDR2 SQIVND (reference sequence). The CDR3 covers 14 residues. As DNA, the CDR3 is TGTGCCAGTAAGGGGGGGCCAGTACACGAAAAACTGTTTTTT. It specifies CASKGGPVHEKLFF. Full variable domain (outside the CDR3, taken from reference TRBV19 and TRBJ1-4): DGGITQSPKYLFRKEGQNVTLSCEQNLNHDAMYWYRQDPGQGLRLIYYSQIVNDFQKGDIAEGYSVSREKKESFPLTVTSAQKNPTAFYLCASKGGPVHEKLFFGSGTQLSVL.

This chain connects TRBV5-6 to TRBJ1-4; D unresolved. The CDR3 length is 16 residues. V lost 0 bases and J 2 bases, leaving 11 bases between the germline ends. Per the germline V gene, CDR1 is SGHDT and CDR2 is YYEEEE. CDR3 in amino acids: CASSLGVRKTNEKLFF. CDR3 nucleotide sequence: TGTGCCAGCAGCTTGGGGGTCCGGAAGACTAATGAAAAACTGTTTTTT.

The rearrangement uses TRBV7-6 and TRBJ2-2; 8 bases agree with TRBD2. Germline CDR1 is SGHVS and CDR2 is FNYEAQ. Trimming cost V 5 bases and J 2 bases; bases outside gene matches: 4. The CDR3 has 15 residues. CDR3 coding DNA: TGTGCCAGCAGCCTACTAGCGGCCAACACCGGGGAGCTGTTTTTT. Translating gives CASSLLAANTGELFF.

V usage is TRBV24-1 and J usage is TRBJ1-2, with a possible D match to TRBD1 (5 bases). Germline V gene sequence: CDR1 KGHDR, CDR2 SFDVKD. CDR3 length equals 16 residues. Deletions cut 1 base from V and 1 base from J, with 12 bases between. The CDR3 DNA reads TGTGCCACCAGTGATTTCGGCAGGGCCATTAACTATGGCTACACCTTC. It yields the protein CATSDFGRAINYGYTF.

The gene calls are TRBV11-2 and TRBJ1-5; 8 nucleotides agree with TRBD1. This CDR3 is built from 15 residues. The V gene end was trimmed by 4 bases and the J gene end by 2 bases; junction bases not matched to a gene: 4. Germline CDR1 is SGHAT and CDR2 is FQNNGV. CDR3: CASSSGGEGNQPQHF. CDR3 sequence (DNA): TGTGCCAGCAGCTCAGGGGGCGAAGGCAATCAGCCCCAGCATTTT.

In the case of this clone: The same CDR3 also results from other DNA sequences found in this sample. CDR3 in DNA: TGTGCCAGTAGTATAGGGGGTGGCACTGAAGCTTTCTTT. Translated: CASSIGGGTEAFF. V and J are TRBV19 and TRBJ1-1; no clear D gene. V was clipped by 1 base and J by 4 bases, with 7 bases between them. This CDR3 spans 13 amino acids. CDR1 and CDR2 from the germline V gene are LNHDA and SQIVND (reference sequence).

The chain joins TRBV21-1 to TRBJ1-1. TRBV21-1 constitutes a pseudogene. CDR3 length: 15 amino acids. CDR3 residues: CASSMRGVFKIEAFF. CDR3 coding DNA: TGTGCCAGCAGCATGAGGGGCGTGTTTAAGATTGAAGCTTTCTTT.

J is TRBJ1-2 and V is TRBV3-1 (or the pseudogene TRBV3-2), with D hard to call. Germline loops: CDR1 LGHDT, CDR2 YNNKEL (reference sequence). The V end lost 0 bases, the J end lost 1 base, and 27 bases lay between the germline ends. There are 21 residues in the CDR3. CDR3 loop: CASSQEVGTLGGTDDNYGYTF. For the CDR3, the DNA is TGTGCCAGCAGCCAAGAAGTAGGAACCTTAGGAGGTACAGACGATAACTATGGCTACACCTTC.

This chain joins TRBV27 and TRBJ1-2, with D tentatively TRBD1 (6 bases). The germline gives CDR1 MNHEY, CDR2 SMNVEV (reference sequence). The V end was cut by 4 bases, the J end by 0 bases, with 15 bases between. The CDR3 runs 16 residues. As DNA, the CDR3 is TGTGCCAGCAGTTCAACACGACAGGATGCTAACTATGGCTACACCTTC. This sequence encodes CASSSTRQDANYGYTF.

This chain joins TRBV10-1 and TRBJ2-3, with 8 bases that match TRBD2. The CDR3 contains 15 residues. Germline V gives CDR1 WNHNN, CDR2 SYGVQD (reference sequence). V was clipped by 4 bases and J by 4 bases; unmatched bases: 7. For the CDR3, the DNA is TGCGCCAGCAGTGCCAGCGGGAGCATCGCAGATACGCAGTATTTT. This codes for CASSASGSIADTQYF.

The chain links TRBV30 to TRBJ1-5; 7 bases align to TRBD1. The CDR3 is made up of 14 amino acids. Losses at the gene ends were 1 base for V and 2 bases for J; bases not matched to a gene: 2. The germline V gene has CDR1 GTSNPN and CDR2 SVGIG (reference sequence). CDR3 residues: CAWSATGGNQPQHF. In nucleotides, the CDR3 is TGTGCCTGGAGTGCAACAGGGGGCAATCAGCCCCAGCATTTT.

The CDR3 protein is CASGELAGGPEGTDTQYF. CDR3 nucleotide sequence: TGTGCTAGTGGCGAACTAGCGGGAGGGCCCGAGGGCACAGATACGCAGTATTTT. The V call is TRBV12-5, the J call TRBJ2-3; TRBD2 agrees at 13 bases. This CDR3 is built from 18 residues. Trimming cost V 6 bases and J 1 base; bases outside gene matches: 10. Germline CDR1 is LGHNT and CDR2 is FRNRAP.

The chain links TRBV6-5 to TRBJ1-6; 8 nucleotides match TRBD1. The germline CDR1 and CDR2 sequences are MNHEY and SVGAGI. The CDR3 contains 15 residues. The J segment lost 10 bases and the V segment lost 6 bases, leaving 11 bases of the junction unmatched. CDR3 residues: CASRTSDRVGSPLHF. CDR3 sequence (DNA): TGTGCCAGCAGGACTTCGGACAGGGTCGGCTCACCCCTCCACTTT.

This clone was observed once. This chain connects TRBV3-1 (or the pseudogene TRBV3-2) to TRBJ1-5; 7 bases align to TRBD1. CDR1 and CDR2 from the germline V gene are LGHDT and YNNKEL (reference sequence). There are 14 residues in the CDR3. With 5 bases clipped from V and 7 bases from J, the junction kept 8 bases outside the gene matches. CDR3 in DNA: TGTGCCAGCAGCTTTGAGGGGGCTCGGCAGCCCCAGCATTTT. It translates to CASSFEGARQPQHF.

J is TRBJ1-1 and V is TRBV5-1; maybe TRBD1 (6 bases). V dropped 2 bases and J dropped 4 bases, with 18 bases sitting between them. The CDR3 totals 16 residues. From germline, CDR1 is SGHRS and CDR2 YFSETQ. CDR3 in DNA: TGCGCCAGCAGCTTCTCCGGGGACATCCCGGCCACTGAAGCTTTCTTT. Its translation is CASSFSGDIPATEAFF.

The chain employs TRBV29-1 and TRBJ2-7; D remains unclear. Trimming removed 4 bases at V and 1 base at J, with 8 bases between. Germline CDR1 and CDR2: SQVTM and ANQGSEA. The CDR3 runs to 12 residues. DNA for the CDR3: TGCAGCGTTGTCGGCCAGTCCTACGAGCAGTACTTC. Amino acid sequence: CSVVGQSYEQYF.

The V and J genes are TRBV6-5 and TRBJ2-7; 11 nucleotides line up with TRBD1. This CDR3 is built from 14 residues. J gave up 6 bases and V 6 bases, and 7 bases lay outside the gene matches. CDR1 is MNHEY and CDR2 is SVGAGI in the germline V gene. The CDR3 is CASRGTGGLGEQYF. In DNA, the CDR3 is TGTGCCAGCAGGGGGACAGGGGGACTGGGCGAGCAGTACTTC.

The genes are TRBV6-7 and TRBJ1-5; TRBD1 matches 9 bases. TRBV6-7 is placed among ORFs of uncertain function. The V and J ends lost 6 bases and 5 bases, in that order; junction bases with no gene match: 8. The CDR3 runs 15 residues. CDR3 region: CASRNRTGAHQPQHF. The DNA of the CDR3 is TGTGCCAGCAGGAATCGGACAGGGGCGCATCAGCCCCAGCATTTT.

V and J are TRBV24-1 and TRBJ2-7, with TRBD2 identical over 11 bases. The CDR3 is 14 residues long. Per the germline V gene, CDR1 is KGHDR and CDR2 is SFDVKD. V gave up 4 bases and J gave up 6 bases; unmatched junction bases: 4. CDR3: CATSDRTSGLEQYF. Written as DNA, the CDR3 is TGTGCCACCAGTGACCGGACTAGCGGGCTCGAGCAGTACTTC.

The V gene is TRBV28, the J gene TRBJ2-7, with 7 positions matching TRBD1. The trim removed 4 bases at V and 2 bases at J, leaving 5 bases unmatched. Germline V CDR1 and CDR2: MDHEN, SYDVKM. This CDR3 spans 14 amino acids. The CDR3 loop reads CASSWGQGAYEQYF. CDR3 sequence (DNA): TGTGCCAGCAGTTGGGGGCAGGGGGCCTACGAGCAGTACTTC. Looking up the rest from reference TRBV28 and TRBJ2-7 gives the full variable domain: DVKVTQSSRYLVKRTGEKVFLECVQDMDHENMFWYRQDPGLGLRLIYFSYDVKMKEKGDIPEGYSVSREKKERFSLILESASTNQTSMYLCASSWGQGAYEQYFGPGTRLTVT.

J is TRBJ2-5 and V is TRBV21-1. TRBV21-1 is a pseudogene segment. The CDR3 runs to 17 residues. CDR3 DNA sequence: TGTGCCAGCAGCAAAGTGGGGGGCTACCTTATTAAAGAGACCCAGTACTTC. Its translation: CASSKVGGYLIKETQYF.

The chain links TRBV28 to TRBJ2-1, with 8 bases matching TRBD2. Per germline, CDR1 MDHEN and CDR2 SYDVKM. The CDR3 extends over 17 amino acids. V gave up 1 base and J gave up 2 bases; unmatched junction bases: 7. The CDR3 DNA sequence: TGTGCCAGCAGTTTATTTTCGGCGGGAGGACCCTACAATGAGCAGTTCTTC. It encodes CASSLFSAGGPYNEQFF.

The gene calls are TRBV18 and TRBJ1-6; D is ambiguous. CDR3 size: 13 residues. V lost 1 base to trimming and J lost 13 bases, with 11 bases between them. The germline V gene encodes CDR1 KGHSH and CDR2 LQKENI. CDR3 residues: CASSPRESFPLHF. CDR3 nucleotide sequence: TGTGCCAGCTCACCACGTGAGAGCTTCCCCCTCCACTTT.

This clone was observed once. The chain couples TRBV2 to TRBJ2-7, with a weak D call TRBD2 (5 bases). The germline V gene has CDR1 SNHLY and CDR2 FYNNEI. The CDR3 spans 13 residues. The germline V and J ends were trimmed by 6 bases and 7 bases, with 16 bases remaining between them. CDR3 in amino acids: CASRVYGSGEQYF. The CDR3 DNA reads as TGTGCCAGCAGGGTTTACGGCTCGGGGGAGCAGTACTTC.

DNA for the CDR3: TGTGCCTGGAGTAATTGGGGATCCCTATATAGCAATCAGCCCCAGCATTTT. This sequence encodes CAWSNWGSLYSNQPQHF. The chain carries TRBV30 and TRBJ1-5; D is unresolved. Trimming stripped 2 bases from V and 0 bases from J, with 17 bases between. Germline loops: CDR1 GTSNPN, CDR2 SVGIG (reference sequence). This CDR3 region has 17 residues.

The chain uses TRBV9 and TRBJ1-6; D uncertain. V was pared by 1 base and J by 7 bases, with 9 bases between. The CDR3 has 14 residues. CDR1 is SGDLS, CDR2 YYNGEE, per germline. The CDR3 sequence is CASSVIPDNSPLHF. The CDR3 DNA is TGTGCCAGCAGCGTAATTCCCGACAATTCACCCCTCCACTTT.

In this sample, this clone turned up once. The chain uses TRBV6-6 and TRBJ2-1; 8 positions agree with TRBD1. The CDR3 spans 16 residues. CDR1 MNHNY and CDR2 SVGAGI come from the germline V gene (reference sequence). V shed 8 bases and J 8 bases; nucleotides not matched to a gene: 17. CDR3 coding DNA: TGTGCCAGCCAAAGGGGTCCGGCAGGGGGCTTCGATGAGCAGTTCTTC. This gives the protein CASQRGPAGGFDEQFF.